This T cell receptor (beta chain) was sequenced for a study of T cells in Graves' hyperthyroidism and ophthalmopathy. The table lists this clonotype with a few counts. The antigen is unknown. The study's findings and limits: Most clonotypes that expanded in the thyroid above 0.001 also showed up in blood.

This CDR3 is 15 amino acids long. Germline lookup yields CDR1 MGHRA and CDR2 YSYEKL. The V end lost 1 base, the J end lost 10 bases, and 18 bases lay between the germline ends. What was amplified from RNA transcripts were TCR beta CDR3 regions. HTBI primers drove first-round RT-PCR of the TCR CDR3. In TCRdb, the multiplex PCR reads were re-called with MiXCR into one record per CDR3 protein. The repertoire holds hundreds of thousands of distinct CDR3 sequences, with about a sixth as singletons. The clonotype originates from a woman aged 18-29 years with Graves' hyperthyroidism. The sample comprised blood. This rearrangement joins TRBV4-1 to TRBJ2-3; D is unclear. Here the CDR3 reads CASSQGDLQSGSQYF. CDR3 coding DNA: TGCGCCAGCAGCCAAGGGGATCTGCAATCGGGTTCGCAGTATTTT.